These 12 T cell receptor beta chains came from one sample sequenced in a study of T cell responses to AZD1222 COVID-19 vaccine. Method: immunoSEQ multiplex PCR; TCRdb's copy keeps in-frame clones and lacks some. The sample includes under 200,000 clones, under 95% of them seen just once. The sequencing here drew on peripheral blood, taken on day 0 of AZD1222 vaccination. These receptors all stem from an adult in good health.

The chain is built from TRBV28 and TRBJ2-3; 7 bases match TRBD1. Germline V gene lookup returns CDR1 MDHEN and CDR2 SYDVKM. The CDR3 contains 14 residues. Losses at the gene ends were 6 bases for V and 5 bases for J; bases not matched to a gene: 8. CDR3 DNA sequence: TGTGCCAGCAGCCGTAAACAGGGGAGAGATACGCAGTATTTT. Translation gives CASSRKQGRDTQYF.

The CDR3 region has the DNA TGTGCCAGCAGTATACTAGCGGGAGGGCCCCACAATGAGCAGTTCTTC. Translated, it gives CASSILAGGPHNEQFF. This sequence joins TRBV27 and TRBJ2-1; 13 bases are shared with TRBD2. Germline V lookup: CDR1 MNHEY, CDR2 SMNVEV (reference sequence). V dropped 5 bases and J dropped 5; count of bases not matched to a gene: 6. The CDR3 runs to 16 residues.

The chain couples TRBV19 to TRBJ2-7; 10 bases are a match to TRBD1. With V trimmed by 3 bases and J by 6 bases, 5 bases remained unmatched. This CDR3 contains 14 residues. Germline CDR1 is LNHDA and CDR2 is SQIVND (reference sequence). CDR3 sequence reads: CASSIGTGAFEQYF. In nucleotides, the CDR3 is TGTGCCAGTAGTATTGGGACAGGGGCTTTCGAGCAGTACTTC.

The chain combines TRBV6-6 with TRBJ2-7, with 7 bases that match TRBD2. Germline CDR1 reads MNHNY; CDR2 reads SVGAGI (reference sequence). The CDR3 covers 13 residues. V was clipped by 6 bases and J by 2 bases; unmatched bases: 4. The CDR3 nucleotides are TGTGCCAGCAGCCGGGACTACACCTACGAGCAGTACTTC. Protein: CASSRDYTYEQYF.

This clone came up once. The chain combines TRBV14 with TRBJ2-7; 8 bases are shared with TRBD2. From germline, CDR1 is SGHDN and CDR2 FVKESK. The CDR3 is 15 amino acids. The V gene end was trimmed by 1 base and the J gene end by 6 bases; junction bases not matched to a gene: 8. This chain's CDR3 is CASSQAYGRAREQYF. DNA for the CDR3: TGTGCCAGCAGCCAAGCCTACGGGAGGGCCCGCGAGCAGTACTTC.

CDR3 nucleotide sequence: TGTGCCAGCTCACTCCTAGCGGGAGGCCAAGAGACCCAGTACTTC. Protein: CASSLLAGGQETQYF. The gene calls are TRBV18 and TRBJ2-5; the match to TRBD2 covers 11 bases. V lost 4 bases, J lost 1 base, and 2 bases stayed unmatched. CDR1 is KGHSH and CDR2 is LQKENI in the germline V gene. The CDR3 covers 15 residues.

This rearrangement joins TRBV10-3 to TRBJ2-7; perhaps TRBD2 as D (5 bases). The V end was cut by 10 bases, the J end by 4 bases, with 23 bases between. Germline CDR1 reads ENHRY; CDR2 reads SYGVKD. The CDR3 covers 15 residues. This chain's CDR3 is CATLPVRESSYEQYF. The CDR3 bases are TGTGCCACTCTGCCAGTCCGGGAATCTTCGTACGAGCAGTACTTC.

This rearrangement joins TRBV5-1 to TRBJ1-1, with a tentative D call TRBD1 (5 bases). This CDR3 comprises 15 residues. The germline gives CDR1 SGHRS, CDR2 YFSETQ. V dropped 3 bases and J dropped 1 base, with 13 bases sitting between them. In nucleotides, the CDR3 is TGCGCCAGCAGCTACAGCAGGGTTAAGAACACTGAAGCTTTCTTT. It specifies CASSYSRVKNTEAFF.

The CDR3 loop is CASSVGSVPYEQYF. The CDR3 bases are TGTGCCAGCAGCGTAGGGTCGGTGCCTTACGAGCAGTACTTC. The chain couples TRBV9 to TRBJ2-7; D unclear. In germline, CDR1 is SGDLS, CDR2 YYNGEE. This CDR3 spans 14 amino acids. The V gene lost 0 bases and the J gene lost 4 bases, with 11 bases spanning the gap.

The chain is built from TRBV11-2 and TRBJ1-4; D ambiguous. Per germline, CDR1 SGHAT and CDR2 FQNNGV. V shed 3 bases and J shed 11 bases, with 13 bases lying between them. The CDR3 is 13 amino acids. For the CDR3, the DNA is TGTGCCAGCAGCTTCCCTGGCAGCGATAAACTGTTTTTT. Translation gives CASSFPGSDKLFF.

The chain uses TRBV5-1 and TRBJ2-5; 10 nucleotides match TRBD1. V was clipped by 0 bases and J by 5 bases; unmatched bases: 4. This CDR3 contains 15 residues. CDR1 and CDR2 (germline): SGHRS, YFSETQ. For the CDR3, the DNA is TGCGCCAGCAGCTTGGCGGGACAGGGGTTCGAGACCCAGTACTTC. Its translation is CASSLAGQGFETQYF.

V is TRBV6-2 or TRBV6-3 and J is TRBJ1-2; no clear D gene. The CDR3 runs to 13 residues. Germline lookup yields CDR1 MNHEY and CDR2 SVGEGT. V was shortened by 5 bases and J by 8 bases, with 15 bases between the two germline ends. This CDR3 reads CASSNDIGRGYTF. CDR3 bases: TGTGCCAGCAGTAACGACATTGGGAGGGGCTACACCTTC.